The next 30 T cell receptor beta chains were all read from a single sample in a study of shared clonotypes between healthy human individuals. Here immunoSEQ multiplex PCR was the method, and the copy in TCRdb shows in-frame clones only, minus some. This table has about 110,000 clones, about 71% appearing once. The source material was memory CD8+ T cells sorted from blood. As to subset: CD45RO+ cells pooled with CCR7-negative TemRA cells. These receptors came from a woman aged 25 to 39 in good health.

This CDR3 reads CASRLSEGDSYEQYF. DNA of the CDR3: TGTGCCAGCAGATTATCGGAAGGGGACTCCTACGAGCAGTACTTC. This sequence joins TRBV14 and TRBJ2-7; tentative D call: TRBD1 (5 bases). Trimming removed 6 bases at V and 0 bases at J, with 15 bases between. The CDR3 length is 15 residues. The germline CDR1 and CDR2 sequences are SGHDN and FVKESK.

This chain joins TRBV5-1 and TRBJ1-2; 10 positions match TRBD1. V lost 6 bases, J lost 8 bases, and 10 bases stayed unmatched. CDR3 length: 14 residues. The germline V gene encodes CDR1 SGHRS and CDR2 YFSETQ. CDR3 protein: CASTWDRGELGYTF. For the CDR3, the DNA is TGCGCCAGCACATGGGACAGGGGTGAACTCGGCTACACCTTC.

The chain links TRBV9 to TRBJ1-4, with D hard to call. The CDR3 runs 16 residues. V lost 4 bases, J lost 7 bases, and 20 bases lay in between. From germline, CDR1 is SGDLS and CDR2 YYNGEE. The CDR3 is CASSPPGSGVGEKLFF. CDR3 DNA sequence: TGTGCCAGCAGCCCACCGGGGAGCGGGGTTGGTGAAAAACTGTTTTTT.

The rearrangement uses TRBV28 and TRBJ2-7, with D possibly matching TRBD2 (6 bases). Trimming shortened V by 7 bases and J by 0 bases, and 13 bases separated the two germline ends. There are 14 residues in the CDR3. Germline-derived CDR1 and CDR2 are MDHEN and SYDVKM. The CDR3 nucleotides read TGTGCCAGCACGCGGGGACCGTACTCCTACGAGCAGTACTTC. This codes for CASTRGPYSYEQYF. The variable domain in full, with the rest retrieved from reference TRBV28 and TRBJ2-7, is DVKVTQSSRYLVKRTGEKVFLECVQDMDHENMFWYRQDPGLGLRLIYFSYDVKMKEKGDIPEGYSVSREKKERFSLILESASTNQTSMYLCASTRGPYSYEQYFGPGTRLTVT.

The sample holds a few counts of this clone. The genes are TRBV15 and TRBJ1-5, with TRBD1 matching over 8 bases. The J segment lost 7 bases and the V segment lost 3 bases, leaving 8 bases of the junction unmatched. Per the germline V gene, CDR1 is LNHNV and CDR2 is YYDKDF (reference sequence). There are 15 residues in the CDR3. This chain's CDR3 is CATSSRTGIMQPQHF. The DNA for the CDR3 is TGTGCCACCAGCAGCCGGACAGGGATAATGCAGCCCCAGCATTTT.

In this sample, this clone turned up a few times. The V call is TRBV25-1, the J call TRBJ2-7, with a weak D call TRBD1 (5 bases). The CDR3 extends over 12 amino acids. Germline V CDR1 and CDR2: MGHDK, SYGVNS. V shed 3 bases and J shed 7 bases, with 10 bases lying between them. CDR3 DNA: TGTGCCAGCAGTGACAGGGCAGGTGAGCAGTACTTC. This translates into CASSDRAGEQYF.

This clone has a handful of counts. V and J are TRBV7-9 and TRBJ2-3; D uncertain. There are 11 residues in the CDR3. Trimming left V 6 bases short and J 6 bases short, with 7 bases between. CDR1 is SEHNR and CDR2 is FQNEAQ in the germline V gene (reference sequence). In nucleotides, the CDR3 is TGTGCCAGCAGACTCATGGATACGCAGTATTTT. Protein product: CASRLMDTQYF.

This clone has more than one count but fewer than ten. This sequence joins TRBV25-1 and TRBJ2-2; 8 bases match TRBD1. CDR1 MGHDK and CDR2 SYGVNS come from the germline V gene. Losses at the gene ends were 1 base for V and 4 bases for J; bases not matched to a gene: 2. The CDR3 contains 15 residues. CDR3 sequence reads: CASSESRGPTGELFF. Here the CDR3 DNA reads TGTGCCAGCAGTGAATCCAGGGGGCCCACCGGGGAGCTGTTTTTT.

In the case of this clone: A much larger clone sits a single nucleotide away, making a read error possible. CDR3 loop: CASRTRGNTEAFF. CDR3 bases: TGTGCCAGCAGGACCAGGGGGAACACTGAAGCTTTCTTT. The V gene is TRBV27, the J gene TRBJ1-1; tentatively, D is TRBD1 (6 bases). The length of the CDR3 is 13 residues. V gave up 6 bases and J gave up 1 base, with 9 bases separating them. Germline CDR1 reads MNHEY; CDR2 reads SMNVEV (reference sequence).

The sample holds many counts of this clone. This chain joins TRBV28 and TRBJ2-7, with a weak D call TRBD2 (5 bases). CDR1 and CDR2 from the germline V gene are MDHEN and SYDVKM. The CDR3 length is 15 residues. V was shortened by 3 bases and J by 3 bases, with 15 bases between the two germline ends. Written as DNA, the CDR3 is TGTGCCAGCAGTTTTTCGAGGAGACTACTCTACGAGCAGTACTTC. This codes for CASSFSRRLLYEQYF. The whole variable domain, filled in from reference TRBV28 and TRBJ2-7, reads DVKVTQSSRYLVKRTGEKVFLECVQDMDHENMFWYRQDPGLGLRLIYFSYDVKMKEKGDIPEGYSVSREKKERFSLILESASTNQTSMYLCASSFSRRLLYEQYFGPGTRLTVT.

In its sample, this clone was seen a few times. This sequence joins TRBV13 and TRBJ2-7; D is uncertain. The CDR3 runs 13 residues. Germline loops: CDR1 PRHDT, CDR2 FYEKMQ (reference sequence). V was cut by 1 base and J by 0 bases, with 4 bases left in between. The chain's CDR3 is CASSLAASYEQYF. DNA of the CDR3: TGTGCCAGCAGCTTAGCGGCCTCCTACGAGCAGTACTTC.

The CDR3: CASSPRRSNEQFF. Written as DNA, the CDR3 is TGTGCCAGCAGCCCGAGACGGAGCAATGAGCAGTTCTTC. The chain employs TRBV5-5 and TRBJ2-1, with D unresolved. CDR1 is SGHKS, CDR2 YYEKEE, per germline (reference sequence). The ends were cut back, 4 bases at V and 6 bases at J, with 11 bases in the middle. The CDR3 covers 13 residues.

This clone occurred a few times. Written as DNA, the CDR3 is TGCAGCGTTGTACCGACAGGGTTAAACACTGAAGCTTTCTTT. Amino acids: CSVVPTGLNTEAFF. V and J are TRBV29-1 and TRBJ1-1; 7 positions match TRBD1. The J segment lost 2 bases and the V segment lost 4 bases, leaving 7 bases of the junction unmatched. This CDR3 contains 14 residues. From germline, CDR1 is SQVTM and CDR2 ANQGSEA.

The rearrangement uses TRBV4-1 and TRBJ2-7; 11 bases agree with TRBD2. Germline CDR1 MGHRA, CDR2 YSYEKL. CDR3 length equals 15 residues. V dropped 4 bases and J dropped 7; count of bases not matched to a gene: 9. The CDR3 loop reads CASSPLSGRDREQYF. The CDR3 DNA follows: TGCGCCAGCAGCCCCCTTAGCGGGAGGGATCGAGAGCAGTACTTC.

J is TRBJ2-7 and V is TRBV13; 11 bases fit TRBD1. The junction had 4 bases not matched to a gene; V was cut back by 4 bases and J by 5 bases. This CDR3 is 14 amino acids long. In germline, CDR1 is PRHDT, CDR2 FYEKMQ (reference sequence). This CDR3 reads CASSSWTGGHEQYF. The CDR3, as DNA: TGTGCCAGCAGCTCCTGGACAGGGGGCCACGAGCAGTACTTC.

This clone was counted a few times. V and J are TRBV19 and TRBJ2-7; D is uncertain. The length of the CDR3 is 14 residues. The germline V gene has CDR1 LNHDA and CDR2 SQIVND (reference sequence). Trimming cost V 4 bases and J 3 bases, with 13 bases left between them. DNA for the CDR3: TGTGCCAGTAGTACCGGACGGAGAGGCTACGAGCAGTACTTC. Its translation: CASSTGRRGYEQYF.

The chain carries TRBV5-4 and TRBJ2-6, with TRBD1 matching over 9 bases. V lost 4 bases, J lost 4 bases, and 9 bases stayed unmatched. Germline-derived CDR1 and CDR2 are SGHNT and YYREEE (reference sequence). The CDR3 is 17 amino acids. CDR3 nucleotides: TGTGCCAGCAGCCCCGGGACAGGGAGGGTAGGGGCCAACGTCCTGACTTTC. This sequence encodes CASSPGTGRVGANVLTF.

In this sample, this clone turned up many times. The chain combines TRBV7-3 with TRBJ1-2, with no clear D. V lost 5 bases and J 8 bases, leaving 15 bases between the germline ends. The CDR3 length is 13 residues. CDR1 and CDR2 (germline): SGHTA, FQGTGA. DNA of the CDR3: TGTGCCAGCAGCCGAGCCGGGCCTCAGGGCTACACCTTC. Its protein product is CASSRAGPQGYTF.

The rearrangement links TRBV5-6 to TRBJ2-5; D gene uncertain. CDR3 length: 12 amino acids. Germline CDR1 SGHDT, CDR2 YYEEEE. The ends were cut back, 0 bases at V and 3 bases at J, with 3 bases in the middle. CDR3 DNA sequence: TGTGCCAGCAGCTTGGAGGAAGAGACCCAGTACTTC. Amino acid sequence: CASSLEEETQYF.

The chain uses TRBV28 and TRBJ2-1; 8 bases align to TRBD2. The germline V gene has CDR1 MDHEN and CDR2 SYDVKM. V was pared by 7 bases and J by 2 bases, with 7 bases of the junction left unmatched. The CDR3 runs 15 residues. This chain's CDR3 is CASKPGLEPYNEQFF. In nucleotides, the CDR3 is TGTGCCAGCAAACCGGGACTAGAACCCTACAATGAGCAGTTCTTC.

V usage is TRBV28 and J usage is TRBJ2-7; TRBD1 might be the D (6 bases). The ends were cut back, 3 bases at V and 7 bases at J, with 19 bases in the middle. The CDR3 contains 15 residues. The germline CDR1 and CDR2 sequences are MDHEN and SYDVKM. The CDR3 region has the DNA TGTGCCAGCAGTTTCCCTCACGATATAACAGGGGAGCAGTACTTC. It specifies CASSFPHDITGEQYF. The complete variable domain, with remaining parts taken from reference TRBV28 and TRBJ2-7, reads DVKVTQSSRYLVKRTGEKVFLECVQDMDHENMFWYRQDPGLGLRLIYFSYDVKMKEKGDIPEGYSVSREKKERFSLILESASTNQTSMYLCASSFPHDITGEQYFGPGTRLTVT.

This clone was seen more than once but under ten times. The J gene is TRBJ2-2, the V gene TRBV28; D is tentatively TRBD1 or TRBD2 (6 bases each). Trimming cost V 1 base and J 0 bases, with 9 bases left between them. This CDR3 region has 16 residues. The germline V gene has CDR1 MDHEN and CDR2 SYDVKM. The DNA of the CDR3 is TGTGCCAGCAGTTTATACAGGGACTCGAACACCGGGGAGCTGTTTTTT. Its translation: CASSLYRDSNTGELFF. Based on the CDR3 plus reference TRBV28 and TRBJ2-2, the full variable domain is DVKVTQSSRYLVKRTGEKVFLECVQDMDHENMFWYRQDPGLGLRLIYFSYDVKMKEKGDIPEGYSVSREKKERFSLILESASTNQTSMYLCASSLYRDSNTGELFFGEGSRLTVL.

The V and J genes are TRBV4-1 and TRBJ2-7, with unresolved D. CDR1 MGHRA and CDR2 YSYEKL come from the germline V gene. The CDR3 runs to 15 residues. Trimming removed 1 base from V and 1 base from J, with 11 bases in between. The CDR3: CASSQVVRASYEQYF. CDR3 in DNA: TGCGCCAGCAGCCAAGTTGTCCGGGCATCCTACGAGCAGTACTTC.

CDR3 coding DNA: TGTGCCAGCAGCCCCGGGCGACTAGCGGGAGCCACCGGGGAGCTGTTTTTT. It is translated as CASSPGRLAGATGELFF. The chain couples TRBV7-9 to TRBJ2-2; 12 bases match TRBD2. J lost 4 bases, V lost 5 bases, and 8 bases had no gene match. The CDR3 totals 17 residues. Germline loops: CDR1 SEHNR, CDR2 FQNEAQ (reference sequence).

The chain has TRBV19 and TRBJ2-1; 8 bases are a match to TRBD2. Germline CDR1 is LNHDA and CDR2 is SQIVND (reference sequence). The CDR3 spans 14 residues. The junction had 9 bases not matched to a gene; V was cut back by 6 bases and J by 8 bases. Here the CDR3 reads CASREAGVVDEQFF. DNA of the CDR3: TGTGCCAGTAGGGAAGCGGGAGTCGTCGATGAGCAGTTCTTC. Filled out from reference TRBV19 and TRBJ2-1, the complete variable domain reads DGGITQSPKYLFRKEGQNVTLSCEQNLNHDAMYWYRQDPGQGLRLIYYSQIVNDFQKGDIAEGYSVSREKKESFPLTVTSAQKNPTAFYLCASREAGVVDEQFFGPGTRLTVL.

J is TRBJ1-4 and V is TRBV21-1; TRBD1 reflects the table's D call only, with no check against the DNA. TRBV21-1 represents a pseudogene. This CDR3 is built from 14 residues. This CDR3 reads CASSRQGASEKLFF. In DNA form, the CDR3 reads TGTGCCAGCAGCAGACAGGGGGCTTCGGAAAAACTGTTTTTT.

This clone occurred a few times. The chain is built from TRBV7-2 and TRBJ2-2; no clear D gene. CDR3 size: 16 residues. Germline V gives CDR1 SGHTA, CDR2 FQGNSA. Trimming removed 3 bases at V and 4 bases at J, with 15 bases between. CDR3 amino acids: CASSFKRARGTGELFF. The CDR3 nucleotides are TGTGCCAGCAGCTTTAAGAGAGCTCGAGGCACCGGGGAGCTGTTTTTT. The complete variable domain, with remaining parts taken from reference TRBV7-2 and TRBJ2-2, reads GAGVSQSPSNKVTEKGKDVELRCDPISGHTALYWYRQSLGQGLEFLIYFQGNSAPDKSGLPSDRFSAERTGGSVSTLTIQRTQQEDSAVYLCASSFKRARGTGELFFGEGSRLTVL.

This CDR3 reads CASMGGCGNQPQHF. Written as DNA, the CDR3 is TGTGCCAGCATGGGGGGCTGTGGCAATCAGCCCCAGCATTTT. The rearrangement uses TRBV6-4 and TRBJ1-5; perhaps TRBD1 as D (6 bases). The CDR3 consists of 14 residues. Germline lookup yields CDR1 MRHNA and CDR2 SNTAGT. The V end lost 7 bases, the J end lost 2 bases, and 12 bases lay between the germline ends.

This chain connects TRBV6-1 to TRBJ2-3; TRBD2 aligns across 11 bases. Germline V gives CDR1 MNHNS, CDR2 SASEGT. V lost 3 bases, J lost 3 bases, and 8 bases stayed unmatched. The CDR3 length is 17 residues. The CDR3: CASSDIAGGPRTDTQYF. The CDR3 DNA follows: TGTGCCAGCAGTGACATAGCGGGAGGGCCGCGTACAGATACGCAGTATTTT.

The J gene is TRBJ2-1, the V gene TRBV5-4; 9 bases align to TRBD2. J lost 7 bases, V lost 1 base, and 6 bases had no gene match. Germline loops: CDR1 SGHNT, CDR2 YYREEE (reference sequence). The CDR3 totals 15 residues. CDR3: CASSLFSGRNNEQFF. The DNA of the CDR3 is TGTGCCAGCAGCTTGTTCAGCGGGAGGAATAATGAGCAGTTCTTC.